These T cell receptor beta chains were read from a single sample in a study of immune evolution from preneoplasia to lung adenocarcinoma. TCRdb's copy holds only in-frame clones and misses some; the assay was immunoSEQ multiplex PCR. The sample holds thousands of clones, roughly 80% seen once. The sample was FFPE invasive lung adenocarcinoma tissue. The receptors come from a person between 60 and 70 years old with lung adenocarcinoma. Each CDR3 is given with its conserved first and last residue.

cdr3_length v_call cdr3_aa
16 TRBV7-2 CASSNYRASSTGELFF
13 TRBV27 CASSFRQGGGYTF
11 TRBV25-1 CASGSSYEQYF
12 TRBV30 CAWSRLASEQFF
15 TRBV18 CASSPRELSNTEAFF
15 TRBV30 CAWSVVGVGYEKLFF
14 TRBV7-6 CASSPRLAGKTQYF
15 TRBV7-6 CASSETGTKTYEQYF
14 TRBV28 CASRPIGGNQPQHF
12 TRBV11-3 CASSLVGETQYF
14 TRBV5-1 CASSLWTSQNEQFF
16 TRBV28 CASSLTSGRATDTQYF
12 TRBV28 CASTRPETEAFF
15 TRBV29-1 CSVTRGGPNSYEQYF
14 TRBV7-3 CASSPSGRAGELFF
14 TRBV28 CASNVGQGGNEQYF
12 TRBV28 CASSLVYQPQHF
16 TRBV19 CASSTYTGTGVSEQYF
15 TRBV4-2 CASSQRRGDTDTQYF
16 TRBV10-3 CAISALGTGVADTQYF
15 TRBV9 CASSVNRQGATEAFF
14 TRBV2 CASSFIAGGTEAFF
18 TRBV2 CASSGGPSQGRSNQPQHF
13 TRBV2 CATKAREFYEQYF
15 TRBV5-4 CASSPRQGMNTEAFF
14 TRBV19 CASQSGLKGSEQFF
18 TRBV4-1 CASSQVVAELDSNQPQHF
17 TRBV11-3 CASSRRREMRVSNEQFF
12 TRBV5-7 CASSFLAREQYF
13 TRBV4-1 CASSQDFQNEQFF
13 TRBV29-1 CSYTGMINQPQHF
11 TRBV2 CASTKSGKQFF
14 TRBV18 CASSLRVGGETQYF
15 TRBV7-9 CASSGPQGIQETQYF
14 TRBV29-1 CSTRTSGSQETQYF
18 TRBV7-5 CVRSGLGGERELRDTQYF
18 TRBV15 CATSRDLLAGRSFDEQFF
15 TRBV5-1 CASSFSGASTDTQYF
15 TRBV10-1 CASSESGRQYNEQFF
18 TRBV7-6 CASSPGLAGFSGANVLTF